A selection of T cell receptor beta chains follows, all from one sample in a study of OX40 agonist ivuxolimab in advanced cancers. This table comes from immunoSEQ multiplex PCR, and its TCRdb copy is limited to in-frame clones, with some not included. The sample contains tens of thousands of clones, 80% to 90% of which appear only once. Sequencing was performed on CD4+ or CD8+ T cells sorted from blood, taken in a trial of the OX40 agonist ivuxolimab. These receptors came from an adult with an advanced solid tumor such as melanoma, head and neck, liver or kidney cancer. Each CDR3 is given with its conserved first and last residue. A D gene is named only where the DNA matches it firmly. For some rows the clone size is stated as once, few or many, or as a class when expanded; others skip it.

j_gene | abundance | d_gene | v_gene | CDR3nt | CDR3aa
TRBJ2-7 | NA | NA | TRBV5-8 | TGTGCCAGCAGCTTTTTTGCAGGCTACGAGCAGTACTTC | CASSFFAGYEQYF
TRBJ1-2 | NA | TRBD1 | TRBV7-2 | TGTGCCAGCAGCCTCGACAGGGGGGGGTATGGCTACACCTTC | CASSLDRGGYGYTF
TRBJ2-1 | once | NA | TRBV19 | TGTGCCAGTAGGGGGAGCGGTTCCTACAATGAGCAGTTCTTC | CASRGSGSYNEQFF
TRBJ2-5 | NA | NA | TRBV4-3 | TGCGCCAGCAGCCAAGTTTTGGGCGGGCAACGGGCGCAGTACTTC | CASSQVLGGQRAQYF
TRBJ2-1 | NA | NA | TRBV19 | TGTGCCAGTAGCGGGTCAACCTACGATGAGCAGTTCTTC | CASSGSTYDEQFF
TRBJ1-1 | NA | NA | TRBV30 | TGTGCCTGGAGTGTAGCAGAGAACACTGAAGCTTTCTTT | CAWSVAENTEAFF
TRBJ1-6 | NA | TRBD1 | TRBV27 | TGTGCCAGCAGACGGACAGGGTCTAATTCACCCCTCCACTTT | CASRRTGSNSPLHF
TRBJ1-1 | NA | NA | TRBV7-9 | TGTGCCAGCACCGTGATAGCGAACACTGAAGCTTTCTTT | CASTVIANTEAFF
TRBJ1-2 | NA | NA | TRBV25-1 | TGTGCCAGCAAAGGTTGGACAGTGTCGAACTATGGCTACACCTTC | CASKGWTVSNYGYTF
TRBJ1-1 | NA | NA | TRBV5-4 | TGTGCCAGCAGCTTTAGGGGAACAGAGTCGGGGCTGGGAGCTTTCTTT | CASSFRGTESGLGAFF
TRBJ1-4 | NA | TRBD1 | TRBV7-8 | TGTGCCAGCAGCACCGACAGGGTGGGGGATGAAAAACTGTTTTTT | CASSTDRVGDEKLFF
TRBJ2-5 | NA | NA | TRBV2 | TGTGCCAGCAGTGAAAGGGGCAGACCTATCCAAGAGACCCAGTACTTC | CASSERGRPIQETQYF
TRBJ2-1 | NA | TRBD1 | TRBV29-1 | TGCAGCGGCCGGGACAGGGGCGGGAATGAGCAGTTCTTC | CSGRDRGGNEQFF
TRBJ2-3 | NA | NA | TRBV5-6 | TGTGCCAGCAGCTTGGAAGGCGGGGCAGATACGCAGTATTTT | CASSLEGGADTQYF
TRBJ2-7 | NA | NA | TRBV19 | TGTGCCAGTAGTAGGACGGCGGGAAACGAGCAGTACTTC | CASSRTAGNEQYF
TRBJ2-7 | NA | TRBD2 | TRBV4-3 | TGCGCCAGCAGCCAAGATGGGACTAGCGCATACGAGCAGTACTTC | CASSQDGTSAYEQYF
TRBJ1-5 | NA | TRBD1 | TRBV9 | TGTGCCAGCAGCGTAGCAGGGGGGAGCAATCAGCCCCAGCATTTT | CASSVAGGSNQPQHF
TRBJ1-1 | NA | NA | TRBV9 | TGTGCCAGCAGCGTAGGGGCCCAGGGACCGAACACTGAAGCTTTCTTT | CASSVGAQGPNTEAFF
TRBJ2-7 | NA | NA | TRBV11-2 | TGTGCCAGCAGCGACTCCTACGAGCAGTACTTC | CASSDSYEQYF
TRBJ2-1 | NA | TRBD1 | TRBV2 | TGTGCCAGCAGGAACACAGGGGATTCCCCCAATGAGCAGTTCTTC | CASRNTGDSPNEQFF
TRBJ2-1 | NA | NA | TRBV27 | TGTGCCAGCAGTTTAGTATCCCCAGATGAGCAGTTCTTC | CASSLVSPDEQFF
TRBJ1-1 | NA | TRBD1 | TRBV7-9 | TGTGCCAGCAGCCAGGAACAGGGGGGGACTGAAGCTTTCTTT | CASSQEQGGTEAFF
TRBJ2-7 | NA | NA | TRBV11-2 | TGTGCCAGCAGCTTTAGAGGACACCCAAGGAAGTACTTC | CASSFRGHPRKYF
TRBJ2-7 | NA | TRBD2 | TRBV2 | TGTGCCAGCATAGGAGGGCGGGAGGGCCGCGAGCAGTACTTC | CASIGGREGREQYF
TRBJ1-1 | NA | TRBD1 | TRBV5-4 | TGTGCCAGCAGTAACGACAGGGAGGGCACTGAAGCTTTCTTT | CASSNDREGTEAFF
TRBJ2-7 | NA | NA | TRBV27 | TGTGCCAGCAGGGTGATCGGAGACTACGAGCAGTACTTC | CASRVIGDYEQYF
TRBJ2-1 | NA | NA | TRBV6-6 | TGTGCCAGCAGTTATGAGATGGGGGCCGGGAATGAGCAGTTCTTC | CASSYEMGAGNEQFF
TRBJ2-1 | NA | TRBD1 | TRBV11-2 | TGTGCCAGCAGCCGAGTGGACAGGGGCAATGAGCAGTTCTTC | CASSRVDRGNEQFF
TRBJ2-2 | NA | NA | TRBV5-6 | TGTGCCAGCAGGGAGGGGATAGGGAACACCGGGGAGCTGTTTTTT | CASREGIGNTGELFF
TRBJ2-7 | NA | TRBD2 | TRBV13 | TGTGCCAGCACCTTCGCCCTAGCGGGGGGCTACGAGCAGTACTTC | CASTFALAGGYEQYF
TRBJ2-6 | NA | TRBD1 | TRBV7-6 | TGTGCCAGCAGCCTGGGACAGGGGGCAGGGGCCAACGTCCTGACTTTC | CASSLGQGAGANVLTF
TRBJ2-7 | NA | TRBD2 | TRBV7-8 | TGTGCCAGCAGCCCGCTCGGGGGAGGGATTCAGGGCTACGAGCAGTACTTC | CASSPLGGGIQGYEQYF
TRBJ2-5 | NA | NA | TRBV4-3 | TGCGCCAGCAGCCAAGGCGGGACGGGACAAGAGACCCAGTACTTC | CASSQGGTGQETQYF
TRBJ2-5 | NA | NA | TRBV29-1 | TGCAGCGTTGAAATAGGGGGAGGACCCCAAGAGACCCAGTACTTC | CSVEIGGGPQETQYF
TRBJ2-1 | NA | TRBD2 | TRBV7-8 | TGTGCCAGCTACCCCGTAAAGCGGGAGTATGGTGAGCAGTTCTTC | CASYPVKREYGEQFF
TRBJ2-3 | NA | NA | TRBV28 | TGTGCCAGCAGTTTACTTGAGGGCACAGATACGCAGTATTTT | CASSLLEGTDTQYF
TRBJ1-3 | once | NA | TRBV9 | TGTGCCAGCAGCCCCCTTGGGAGCGGAAACACCATATATTTT | CASSPLGSGNTIYF
TRBJ2-2 | NA | NA | TRBV15 | TGTGCCACCAGCAGAGATGGGGGGGCCACCGGGGAGCTGTTTTTT | CATSRDGGATGELFF
TRBJ2-7 | NA | TRBD2 | TRBV7-6 | TGTGCCAGCAGTCATGAAGAGCGGGGGGGACAGTTTACCTACGAGCAGTACTTC | CASSHEERGGQFTYEQYF
TRBJ2-2 | NA | NA | TRBV29-1 | TGCAGCGTGAGGACTCTGAATGGTCCCGGGGAGCTGTTTTTT | CSVRTLNGPGELFF
TRBJ2-1 | NA | NA | TRBV6-5 | TGTGCCAGCAGTTACTTTGGGGGTGAGCAGTTCTTC | CASSYFGGEQFF
TRBJ2-2 | few | NA | TRBV18 | TGTGCCAGCTCACCCAGGTCGCCTACAGCGAACACCGGGGAGCTGTTTTTT | CASSPRSPTANTGELFF
TRBJ2-3 | once | NA | TRBV30 | TGTGCCTGGAGGGGTCGGGCCCTCACAGATACGCAGTATTTT | CAWRGRALTDTQYF
TRBJ2-2 | once | TRBD2 | TRBV7-9 | TGTGCCAGCAGCCCCGGGACTAGCGGACTCACCGGGGAGCTGTTTTTT | CASSPGTSGLTGELFF
TRBJ2-5 | NA | NA | TRBV7-9 | TGTGCCAGCCGACCGGCGGGGTTGGAGACCCAGTACTTC | CASRPAGLETQYF
TRBJ2-5 | once | TRBD2 | TRBV30 | TGTGCCTGGGCCGGGACTAGCCCTCAAGAGACCCAGTACTTC | CAWAGTSPQETQYF